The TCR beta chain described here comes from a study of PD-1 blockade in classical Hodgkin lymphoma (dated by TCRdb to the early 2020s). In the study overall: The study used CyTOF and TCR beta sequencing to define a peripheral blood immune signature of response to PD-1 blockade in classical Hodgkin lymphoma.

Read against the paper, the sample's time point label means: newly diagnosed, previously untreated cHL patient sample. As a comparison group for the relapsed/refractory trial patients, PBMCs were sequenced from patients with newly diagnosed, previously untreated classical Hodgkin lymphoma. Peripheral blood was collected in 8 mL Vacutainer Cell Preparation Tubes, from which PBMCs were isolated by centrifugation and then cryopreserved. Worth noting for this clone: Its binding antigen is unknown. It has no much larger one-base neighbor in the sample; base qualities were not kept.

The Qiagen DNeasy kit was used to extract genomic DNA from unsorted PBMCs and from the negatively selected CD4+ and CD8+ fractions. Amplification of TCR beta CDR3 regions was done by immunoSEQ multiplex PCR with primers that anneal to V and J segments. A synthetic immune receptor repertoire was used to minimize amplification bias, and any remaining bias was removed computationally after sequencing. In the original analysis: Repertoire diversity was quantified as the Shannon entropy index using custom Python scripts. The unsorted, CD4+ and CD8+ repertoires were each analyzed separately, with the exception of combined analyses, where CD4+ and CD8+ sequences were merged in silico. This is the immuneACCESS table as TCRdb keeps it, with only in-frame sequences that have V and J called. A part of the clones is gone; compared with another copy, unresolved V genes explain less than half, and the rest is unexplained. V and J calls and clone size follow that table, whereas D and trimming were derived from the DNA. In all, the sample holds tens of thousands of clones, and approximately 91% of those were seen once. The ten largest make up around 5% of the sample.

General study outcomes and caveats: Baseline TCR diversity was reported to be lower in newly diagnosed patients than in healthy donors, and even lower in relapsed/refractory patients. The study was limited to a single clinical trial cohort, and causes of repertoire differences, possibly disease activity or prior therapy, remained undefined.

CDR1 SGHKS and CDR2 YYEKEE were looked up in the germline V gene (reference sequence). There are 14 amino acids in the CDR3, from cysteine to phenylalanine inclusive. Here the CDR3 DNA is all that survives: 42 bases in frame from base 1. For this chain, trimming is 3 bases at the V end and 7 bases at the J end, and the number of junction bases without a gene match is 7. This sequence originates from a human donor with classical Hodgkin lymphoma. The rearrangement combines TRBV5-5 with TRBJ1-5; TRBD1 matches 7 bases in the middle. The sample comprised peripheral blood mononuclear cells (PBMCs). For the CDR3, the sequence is CASSSTGSRQPQHF. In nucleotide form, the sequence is TGTGCCAGCAGCTCGACAGGGTCGAGGCAGCCCCAGCATTTT.